Presented here are 30 T cell receptor beta chains from one specimen sequenced in a study of human T cells and chemical hapten exposure. MiXCR was run by TCRdb on the RACE reads, yielding one entry per CDR3 protein. The table records 180,000 or so distinct CDR3 sequences, roughly 30% of them present only once. As for time point: pre-sensitization, week 0. The treatment here: therapeutic diphenylcyclopropenone sensitization with weekly scalp DPC. This material consisted of whole blood, taken in connection with sensitization to the hapten diphenylcyclopropenone (DPC). These receptors were obtained from a woman under 40 with alopecia areata. Some clones in this sample may be carry-over from other donors' samples.

There are a few counts of this clonotype. This chain links TRBV29-1 with TRBJ1-1; a weak D match, TRBD1 (6 bases). This CDR3 is built from 13 residues. V was shortened by 7 bases and J by 0 bases, with 12 bases between the two germline ends. Germline V lookup: CDR1 SQVTM, CDR2 ANQGSEA. The CDR3: CSGGPTMNTEAFF. The CDR3 DNA is TGCAGCGGGGGGCCGACTATGAACACTGAAGCTTTCTTT.

Only a few counts were recorded for this clonotype. The chain carries TRBV5-1 and TRBJ2-7, with TRBD2 matching over 8 bases. Germline lookup yields CDR1 SGHRS and CDR2 YFSETQ. The CDR3 totals 15 residues. The junction had 13 bases not matched to a gene; V was cut back by 9 bases and J by 2 bases. The CDR3 loop reads CATSVGSGAAYEQYF. Here the CDR3 DNA reads TGCGCCACCTCCGTCGGTAGCGGGGCAGCCTACGAGCAGTACTTC.

V is TRBV28 and J is TRBJ2-6, with D unclear. V gave up 7 bases and J gave up 0 bases, with 7 bases separating them. Germline V gene data show CDR1 as MDHEN and CDR2 as SYDVKM. This CDR3 has 14 residues. The CDR3, as DNA: TGTGCCAGCAAGGGCGGCTCTGGGGCCAACGTCCTGACTTTC. It yields the protein CASKGGSGANVLTF.

This clonotype was observed a handful of times. V usage is TRBV6-6 and J usage is TRBJ2-5; TRBD1 or TRBD2 may be the D gene (5 bases each). The CDR3 covers 14 residues. Germline CDR1 and CDR2: MNHNY and SVGAGI (reference sequence). Trimming pared 2 bases from V and 5 bases from J, leaving 12 bases between. The CDR3 bases are TGTGCCAGCAGTTACGTCAGGGACGGGGAGACCCAGTACTTC. This codes for CASSYVRDGETQYF.

In its sample, this clonotype was seen a few times. J is TRBJ1-5 and V is TRBV4-1; D is unresolved. Germline CDR1 MGHRA, CDR2 YSYEKL. The CDR3 spans 13 residues. V dropped 1 base and J dropped 7 bases, with 8 bases sitting between them. CDR3 nucleotides: TGCGCCAGCAGCCAAGTATACTGGCAGCCCCAGCATTTT. Its translation is CASSQVYWQPQHF.

A few counts support this clonotype. This sequence joins TRBV7-2 and TRBJ1-2; 7 nucleotides match TRBD1. Per germline, CDR1 SGHTA and CDR2 FQGNSA. Trimming took 5 bases from V and 7 from J; bases not matched to a gene: 10. The length of the CDR3 is 14 residues. The DNA of the CDR3 is TGTGCCAGCAGCCCCGGGAGGGGGCAGGGTGGCTACACCTTC. Amino acids: CASSPGRGQGGYTF.

This sequence joins TRBV28 and TRBJ2-3; D not certain. The V gene's germline CDR1 is MDHEN and CDR2 SYDVKM. The CDR3 consists of 13 residues. V lost 5 bases, J lost 5 bases, and 11 bases lay in between. CDR3 sequence: CASSPAREDTQYF. Written as DNA, the CDR3 is TGTGCCAGCAGTCCGGCTAGAGAAGATACGCAGTATTTT.

The chain joins TRBV14 to TRBJ1-2; maybe TRBD1 (6 bases). The germline V and J ends were trimmed by 0 bases and 4 bases, with 12 bases remaining between them. In germline, CDR1 is SGHDN, CDR2 FVKESK. The CDR3 is 15 amino acids. CDR3 sequence: CASSQDFGGFYGYTF. The CDR3, as DNA: TGTGCCAGCAGCCAAGATTTCGGGGGCTTCTATGGCTACACCTTC. The entire variable domain, with the rest obtained from reference TRBV14 and TRBJ1-2, is as follows: EAGVTQFPSHSVIEKGQTVTLRCDPISGHDNLYWYRRVMGKEIKFLLHFVKESKQDESGMPNNRFLAERTGGTYSTLKVQPAELEDSGVYFCASSQDFGGFYGYTFGSGTRLTVV.

This clonotype was found once. This rearrangement joins TRBV20-1 to TRBJ1-1; the D is unclear. V gave up 0 bases and J gave up 4 bases, with 6 bases separating them. The CDR3 has 12 residues. Germline V gene sequence: CDR1 DFQATT, CDR2 SNEGSKA (reference sequence). The CDR3 nucleotides read TGCAGTGCTAGAGAAGTGAGCACTGAAGCTTTCTTT. Amino acids: CSAREVSTEAFF.

The rearrangement links TRBV27 to TRBJ1-5; 7 bases fit TRBD1. CDR1 is MNHEY, CDR2 SMNVEV, per germline (reference sequence). The CDR3 contains 13 residues. Germline trimming cut 4 bases from V and 6 bases from J; bases unmatched to any gene: 3. CDR3 region: CASSSQGSQPQHF. The CDR3 bases are TGTGCCAGCAGTTCACAGGGGAGTCAGCCCCAGCATTTT.

This clonotype has at least ten counts. The V gene is TRBV11-2, the J gene TRBJ2-1; D remains ambiguous. The germline V gene has CDR1 SGHAT and CDR2 FQNNGV. V lost 3 bases and J 10 bases, leaving 7 bases between the germline ends. The CDR3 contains 11 residues. The CDR3 region has the DNA TGTGCCAGCAGCTTGACTCTCGAGCAGTTCTTC. This codes for CASSLTLEQFF.

DNA for the CDR3: TGTGCCAGCAGCCGTTCGGGGGGTGGGGAGACCCAGTACTTC. Amino acid sequence: CASSRSGGGETQYF. The chain carries TRBV7-9 and TRBJ2-5, with TRBD2 identical over 7 bases. The junction had 8 bases not matched to a gene; V was cut back by 5 bases and J by 5 bases. Germline CDR1 and CDR2: SEHNR and FQNEAQ (reference sequence). The CDR3 is 14 amino acids.

The chain carries TRBV28 and TRBJ2-1; D perhaps matches TRBD1 (5 bases). This CDR3 spans 15 amino acids. CDR1 MDHEN and CDR2 SYDVKM come from the germline V gene. V was shortened by 4 bases and J by 5 bases, with 15 bases between the two germline ends. The CDR3 protein is CASSSAGLSHNEQFF. The CDR3 region has the DNA TGTGCCAGCAGTTCCGCAGGGTTGTCCCACAATGAGCAGTTCTTC.

This chain links TRBV6-5 with TRBJ1-1; D may be TRBD1 (5 bases). Germline assignment: CDR1 MNHEY and CDR2 SVGAGI. The V gene lost 4 bases and the J gene lost 2 bases, with 17 bases spanning the gap. CDR3 length equals 16 residues. The CDR3 loop reads CASSFSPGRGNTEAFF. The CDR3 bases are TGTGCCAGCAGTTTCTCCCCCGGGAGGGGAAACACTGAAGCTTTCTTT.

The chain joins TRBV6-5 to TRBJ1-1, with a possible D match to TRBD1 (5 bases). The germline CDR1 and CDR2 sequences are MNHEY and SVGAGI. This CDR3 spans 12 amino acids. V was shortened by 7 bases and J by 7 bases, with 13 bases between the two germline ends. The CDR3 here is CASMKRGLEAFF. CDR3 sequence (DNA): TGTGCCAGCATGAAGAGGGGACTTGAAGCTTTCTTT.

In the case of this clonotype: A much larger clonotype is one base distant, so this may be a read error. The rearrangement uses TRBV28 and TRBJ2-5; no definite D call. Trimming removed 8 bases from V and 4 bases from J, with 14 bases in between. Germline V gene lookup returns CDR1 MDHEN and CDR2 SYDVKM. This CDR3 has 13 amino acids. The CDR3 region is CASGPVSRETQYF. The CDR3 DNA sequence: TGTGCCAGCGGTCCTGTCAGCCGAGAGACCCAGTACTTC. Using reference TRBV28 and TRBJ2-5 for the parts outside the CDR3, the full variable domain is DVKVTQSSRYLVKRTGEKVFLECVQDMDHENMFWYRQDPGLGLRLIYFSYDVKMKEKGDIPEGYSVSREKKERFSLILESASTNQTSMYLCASGPVSRETQYFGPGTRLLVL.

This clonotype came up a few times. V and J are TRBV18 and TRBJ2-1; 9 bases are shared with TRBD2. Germline assignment: CDR1 KGHSH and CDR2 LQKENI. Trimming at V came to 5 bases and at J to 7 bases, leaving 12 bases not matched to a gene. The CDR3 runs to 16 residues. The CDR3 nucleotides are TGTGCCAGCTCATCCGACGCGGGAGGGCTAAGGAATGAGCAGTTCTTC. Protein: CASSSDAGGLRNEQFF.

This clonotype was detected only a few times. The J gene is TRBJ2-7, the V gene TRBV18; the D call may be TRBD1 or TRBD2 (6 bases each). The CDR3 extends over 14 amino acids. Per the germline V gene, CDR1 is KGHSH and CDR2 is LQKENI. V lost 0 bases and J 6 bases, leaving 12 bases between the germline ends. For the CDR3, the DNA is TGTGCCAGCTCACCACCCGGACGGGGGCGCGAGCAGTACTTC. It encodes CASSPPGRGREQYF.

The chain recombines TRBV9 with TRBJ1-5; 8 bases line up with TRBD1. With V trimmed by 0 bases and J by 4 bases, 0 bases remained unmatched. This CDR3 is 14 amino acids long. Germline V lookup: CDR1 SGDLS, CDR2 YYNGEE. CDR3 sequence reads: CASSVGQGNQPQHF. Here the CDR3 DNA reads TGTGCCAGCAGCGTAGGACAGGGGAATCAGCCCCAGCATTTT.

This clonotype was seen a handful of times. The rearrangement uses TRBV28 and TRBJ2-1; D may be TRBD1 or TRBD2 (5 bases each). Looked up from germline, CDR1 is MDHEN and CDR2 is SYDVKM. There are 12 residues in the CDR3. V was trimmed by 6 bases and J by 7 bases, leaving 10 bases between them. The CDR3 region is CASRRGPNEQFF. The CDR3 nucleotides are TGTGCCAGCAGGAGGGGACCAAATGAGCAGTTCTTC.

This clonotype was detected a few times. V and J are TRBV30 and TRBJ1-2; D perhaps matches TRBD1 (5 bases). Germline V lookup: CDR1 GTSNPN, CDR2 SVGIG (reference sequence). Trimming removed 3 bases at V and 4 bases at J, with 9 bases between. This CDR3 is built from 12 residues. CDR3 residues: CAWSRVSYGYTF. For the CDR3, the DNA is TGTGCCTGGAGCAGGGTGTCCTATGGCTACACCTTC.

The chain has TRBV4-3 and TRBJ1-4, with TRBD1 identical over 7 bases. The V gene end was trimmed by 2 bases and the J gene end by 8 bases; junction bases not matched to a gene: 8. This CDR3 is built from 15 residues. The V gene's germline CDR1 is LGHNA and CDR2 YSLEER. CDR3 amino acids: CASSQNTGDGEKLFF. The CDR3 nucleotides read TGCGCCAGCAGCCAAAACACAGGGGATGGGGAAAAACTGTTTTTT.

V gene TRBV6-1 combines with J gene TRBJ1-2; 7 bases align to TRBD1. Germline V gene data show CDR1 as MNHNS and CDR2 as SASEGT. The V gene end was trimmed by 3 bases and the J gene end by 5 bases; junction bases not matched to a gene: 6. This CDR3 is 14 amino acids long. The CDR3 sequence is CASSESGGGYGYTF. The CDR3 DNA sequence: TGTGCCAGCAGTGAGTCAGGGGGTGGATATGGCTACACCTTC.

This clonotype has just a few counts. This chain uses TRBV7-6 with TRBJ2-7; 7 bases map to TRBD2. The CDR3 contains 15 residues. Germline trimming cut 6 bases from V and 6 bases from J; bases unmatched to any gene: 14. Germline values: CDR1 SGHVS, CDR2 FNYEAQ. The CDR3 sequence is CASSSGGVPSGEQYF. CDR3 DNA sequence: TGTGCCAGCAGTTCTGGGGGGGTACCCTCGGGCGAGCAGTACTTC.

This clonotype has only a few counts. The rearrangement joins TRBV29-1 to TRBJ2-1; 11 positions agree with TRBD2. This CDR3 spans 16 amino acids. CDR1 is SQVTM and CDR2 is ANQGSEA in the germline V gene. Germline trimming cut 1 base from V and 9 bases from J; bases unmatched to any gene: 11. The CDR3 loop reads CSVEVLAGGFQGEQFF. The CDR3 DNA reads TGCAGCGTTGAAGTCCTAGCGGGAGGTTTTCAGGGTGAGCAGTTCTTC.

This chain uses TRBV7-2 with TRBJ2-7, with D maybe TRBD1 (5 bases). In germline, CDR1 is SGHTA, CDR2 FQGNSA. The CDR3 loop spans 15 amino acids. The ends were cut back, 2 bases at V and 4 bases at J, with 15 bases in the middle. CDR3 DNA: TGTGCCAGCAGCTTACGCAGGGCATCTGGTTACGAGCAGTACTTC. Its translation: CASSLRRASGYEQYF.

The DNA for the CDR3 is TGTGCCAGCAGCTTAGGGACAGCTAATAATTCACCCCTCCACTTT. Amino acids: CASSLGTANNSPLHF. The chain employs TRBV7-9 and TRBJ1-6, with a possible D match to TRBD1 (6 bases). From germline, CDR1 is SEHNR and CDR2 FQNEAQ (reference sequence). The V end lost 1 base, the J end lost 5 bases, and 9 bases lay between the germline ends. This CDR3 comprises 15 residues.

This clonotype was picked up a small number of times. The chain has TRBV29-1 and TRBJ2-4; D may be TRBD1 (5 bases). The CDR3 covers 14 residues. Trimming stripped 4 bases from V and 0 bases from J, with 10 bases between. The germline CDR1 and CDR2 sequences are SQVTM and ANQGSEA. This chain's CDR3 is CSVVTALAKNIQYF. In DNA form, the CDR3 reads TGCAGCGTTGTGACAGCACTAGCCAAAAACATTCAGTACTTC. Full variable domain (remainder filled in from reference TRBV29-1 and TRBJ2-4): SAVISQKPSRDICQRGTSLTIQCQVDSQVTMMFWYRQQPGQSLTLIATANQGSEATYESGFVIDKFPISRPNLTFSTLTVSNMSPEDSSIYLCSVVTALAKNIQYFGAGTRLSVL.

This clonotype was recorded only once. V gene TRBV29-1 combines with J gene TRBJ2-7; 8 bases agree with TRBD1. V shed 7 bases, J shed 3 bases, and the junction held 11 bases outside the gene matches. The CDR3 is 14 residues long. Germline V gives CDR1 SQVTM, CDR2 ANQGSEA. CDR3 protein: CSALDREGVYEQYF. Here the CDR3 DNA reads TGCAGCGCCTTGGACAGGGAAGGTGTCTACGAGCAGTACTTC.

V usage is TRBV5-1 and J usage is TRBJ2-5; 7 positions agree with TRBD2. The CDR3 consists of 16 residues. Germline CDR1 and CDR2: SGHRS and YFSETQ. V gave up 4 bases and J gave up 0 bases; unmatched junction bases: 9. Written as DNA, the CDR3 is TGCGCCAGCAGCCCGGGGAACGGGGGGAACCAAGAGACCCAGTACTTC. Translation: CASSPGNGGNQETQYF.